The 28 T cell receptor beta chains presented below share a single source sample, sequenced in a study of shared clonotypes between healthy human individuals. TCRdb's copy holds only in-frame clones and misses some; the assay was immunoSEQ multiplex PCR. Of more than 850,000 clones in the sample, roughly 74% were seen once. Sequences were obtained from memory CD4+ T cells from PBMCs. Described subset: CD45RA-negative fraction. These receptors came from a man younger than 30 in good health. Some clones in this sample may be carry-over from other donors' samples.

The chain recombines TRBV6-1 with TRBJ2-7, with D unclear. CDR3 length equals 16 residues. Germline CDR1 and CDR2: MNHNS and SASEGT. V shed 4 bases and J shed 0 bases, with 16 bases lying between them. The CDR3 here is CASSGARVWSSYEQYF. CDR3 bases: TGTGCCAGCAGTGGCGCTAGAGTTTGGAGCTCCTACGAGCAGTACTTC.

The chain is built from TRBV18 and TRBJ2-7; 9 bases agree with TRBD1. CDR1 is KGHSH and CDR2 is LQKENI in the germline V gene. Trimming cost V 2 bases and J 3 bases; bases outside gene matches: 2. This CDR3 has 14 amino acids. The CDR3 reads CASSPATGGYEQYF. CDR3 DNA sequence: TGTGCCAGCTCACCAGCGACAGGGGGCTACGAGCAGTACTTC.

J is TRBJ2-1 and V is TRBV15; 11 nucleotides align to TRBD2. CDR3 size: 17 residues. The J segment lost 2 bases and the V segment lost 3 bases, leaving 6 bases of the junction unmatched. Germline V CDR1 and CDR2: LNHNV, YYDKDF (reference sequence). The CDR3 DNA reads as TGTGCCACCAGCAGTGGGAAGACTAGCGGGGCCTACAATGAGCAGTTCTTC. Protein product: CATSSGKTSGAYNEQFF.

CDR3 DNA: TGTGCCAGCAGCTCCCAGGATACAGATACGCAGTATTTT. This encodes CASSSQDTDTQYF. The rearrangement uses TRBV11-2 and TRBJ2-3; D is ambiguous. CDR3 length: 13 residues. Trimming removed 4 bases from V and 3 bases from J, with 8 bases in between. CDR1 and CDR2 from the germline V gene are SGHAT and FQNNGV.

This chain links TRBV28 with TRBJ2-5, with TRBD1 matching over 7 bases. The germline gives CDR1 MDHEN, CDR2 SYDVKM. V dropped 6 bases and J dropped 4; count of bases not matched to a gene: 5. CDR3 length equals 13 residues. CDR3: CASRKTGIETQYF. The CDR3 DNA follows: TGTGCCAGCAGGAAGACAGGGATAGAGACCCAGTACTTC.

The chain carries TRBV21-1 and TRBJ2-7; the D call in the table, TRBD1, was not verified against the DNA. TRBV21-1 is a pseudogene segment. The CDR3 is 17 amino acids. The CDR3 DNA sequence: TGTGCCAGCAGCAAAGCGGGTGGACAGGGCGAGGGCTACGAGCAGTACTTC. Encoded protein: CASSKAGGQGEGYEQYF.

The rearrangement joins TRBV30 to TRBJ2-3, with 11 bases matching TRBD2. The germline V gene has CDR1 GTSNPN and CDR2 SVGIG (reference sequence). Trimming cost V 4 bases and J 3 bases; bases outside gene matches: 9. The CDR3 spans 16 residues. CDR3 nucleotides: TGTGCCTGGATCGGGGTAGCGGGAGGGCCGACAGATACGCAGTATTTT. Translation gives CAWIGVAGGPTDTQYF.

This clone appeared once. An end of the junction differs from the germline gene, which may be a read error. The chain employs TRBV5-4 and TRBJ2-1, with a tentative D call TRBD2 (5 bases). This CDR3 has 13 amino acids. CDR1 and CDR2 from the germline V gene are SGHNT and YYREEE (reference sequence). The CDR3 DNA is TGTGCCAGCAGGTTGGCGGGTACGGGTGAGCAGTTCTTC. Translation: CASRLAGTGEQFF. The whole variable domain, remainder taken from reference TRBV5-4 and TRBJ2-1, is ETGVTQSPTHLIKTRGQQVTLRCSSQSGHNTVSWYQQALGQGPQFIFQYYREEENGRGNFPPRFSGLQFPNYSSELNVNALELDDSALYLCASRLAGTGEQFFGPGTRLTVL.

CDR3 coding DNA: TGTGCCAGCAGCCATAGAAGAGACGTGGCCGGGGAGCTGTTTTTT. It yields the protein CASSHRRDVAGELFF. The V and J genes are TRBV14 and TRBJ2-2; D not certain. V shed 3 bases and J shed 6 bases, with 14 bases lying between them. Germline CDR1 SGHDN, CDR2 FVKESK. This CDR3 has 15 amino acids.

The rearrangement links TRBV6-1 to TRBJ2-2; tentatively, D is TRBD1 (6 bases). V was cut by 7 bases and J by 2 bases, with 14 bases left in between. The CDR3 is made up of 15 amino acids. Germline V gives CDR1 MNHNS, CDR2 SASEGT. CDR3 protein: CASTSRDTNTGELFF. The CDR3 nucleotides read TGTGCCAGCACTTCCCGGGACACTAACACCGGGGAGCTGTTTTTT.

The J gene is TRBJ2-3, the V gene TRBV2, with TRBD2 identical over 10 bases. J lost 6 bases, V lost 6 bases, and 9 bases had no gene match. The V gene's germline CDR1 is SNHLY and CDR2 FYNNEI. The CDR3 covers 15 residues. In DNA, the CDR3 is TGTGCCAGCAGAAGCGGGAGGGTGAGCGCTGATACGCAGTATTTT. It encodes CASRSGRVSADTQYF.

CDR3 amino acids: CASSLAGKLFF. In DNA form, the CDR3 reads TGTGCCAGCAGCTTAGCTGGAAAACTGTTTTTT. The V and J genes are TRBV7-9 and TRBJ1-4, with D unresolved. Germline V gene lookup returns CDR1 SEHNR and CDR2 FQNEAQ (reference sequence). Trimming cost V 0 bases and J 10 bases, with 3 bases left between them. There are 11 residues in the CDR3.

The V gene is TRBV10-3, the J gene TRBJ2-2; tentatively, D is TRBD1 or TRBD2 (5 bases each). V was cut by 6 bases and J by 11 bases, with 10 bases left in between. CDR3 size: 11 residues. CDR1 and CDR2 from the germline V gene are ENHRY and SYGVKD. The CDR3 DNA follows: TGTGCCATCAGCGGGACCTCCGAGCTGTTTTTT. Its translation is CAISGTSELFF.

The CDR3 reads CASSQGGDSNQPQHF. The CDR3 region has the DNA TGTGCCAGCAGTCAGGGGGGAGATAGCAATCAGCCCCAGCATTTT. The V and J genes are TRBV6-4 and TRBJ1-5; TRBD1 agrees at 7 bases. With 5 bases clipped from V and 0 bases from J, the junction kept 4 bases outside the gene matches. Germline V lookup: CDR1 MRHNA, CDR2 SNTAGT. The CDR3 contains 15 residues.

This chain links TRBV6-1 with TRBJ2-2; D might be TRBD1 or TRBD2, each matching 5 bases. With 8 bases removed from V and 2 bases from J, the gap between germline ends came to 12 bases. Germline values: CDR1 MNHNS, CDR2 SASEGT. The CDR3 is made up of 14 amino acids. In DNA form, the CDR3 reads TGTGCCAGCGGGTACAGGACTAACACCGGGGAGCTGTTTTTT. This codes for CASGYRTNTGELFF.

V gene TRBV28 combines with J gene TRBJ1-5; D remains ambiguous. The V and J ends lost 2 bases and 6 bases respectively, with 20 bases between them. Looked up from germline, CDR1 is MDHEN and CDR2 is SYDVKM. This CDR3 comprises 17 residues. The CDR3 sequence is CASSLPHWRGRGQPQHF. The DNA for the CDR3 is TGTGCCAGCAGTTTACCCCATTGGAGAGGGCGAGGTCAGCCCCAGCATTTT. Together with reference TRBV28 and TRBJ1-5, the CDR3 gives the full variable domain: DVKVTQSSRYLVKRTGEKVFLECVQDMDHENMFWYRQDPGLGLRLIYFSYDVKMKEKGDIPEGYSVSREKKERFSLILESASTNQTSMYLCASSLPHWRGRGQPQHFGDGTRLSIL.

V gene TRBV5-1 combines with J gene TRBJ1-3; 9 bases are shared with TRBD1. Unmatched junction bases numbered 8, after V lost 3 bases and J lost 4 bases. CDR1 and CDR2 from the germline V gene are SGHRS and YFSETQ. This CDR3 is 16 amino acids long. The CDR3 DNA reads TGCGCCAGCAGCTCGACGGGACAGGGCTTAGGAAACACCATATATTTT. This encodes CASSSTGQGLGNTIYF.

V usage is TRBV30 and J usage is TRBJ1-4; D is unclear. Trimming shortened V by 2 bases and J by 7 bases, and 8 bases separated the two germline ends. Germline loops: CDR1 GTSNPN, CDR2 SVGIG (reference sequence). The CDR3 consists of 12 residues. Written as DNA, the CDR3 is TGTGCCTGGAGTCCGCCGGCTGAAAAACTGTTTTTT. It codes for CAWSPPAEKLFF.

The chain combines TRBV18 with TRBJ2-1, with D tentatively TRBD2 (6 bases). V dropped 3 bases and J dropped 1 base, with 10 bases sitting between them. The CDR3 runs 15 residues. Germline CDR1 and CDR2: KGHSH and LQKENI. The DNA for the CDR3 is TGTGCCAGCTCACCGGGACTCGATTCCTACAATGAGCAGTTCTTC. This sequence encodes CASSPGLDSYNEQFF. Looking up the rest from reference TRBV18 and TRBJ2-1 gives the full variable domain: NAGVMQNPRHLVRRRGQEARLRCSPMKGHSHVYWYRQLPEEGLKFMVYLQKENIIDESGMPKERFSAEFPKEGPSILRIQQVVRGDSAAYFCASSPGLDSYNEQFFGPGTRLTVL.

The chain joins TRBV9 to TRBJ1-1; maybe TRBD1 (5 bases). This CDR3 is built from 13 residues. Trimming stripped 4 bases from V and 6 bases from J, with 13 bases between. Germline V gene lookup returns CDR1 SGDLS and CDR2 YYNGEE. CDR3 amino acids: CASSPEGWAEAFF. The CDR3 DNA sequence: TGTGCCAGCAGCCCCGAGGGGTGGGCTGAAGCTTTCTTT.

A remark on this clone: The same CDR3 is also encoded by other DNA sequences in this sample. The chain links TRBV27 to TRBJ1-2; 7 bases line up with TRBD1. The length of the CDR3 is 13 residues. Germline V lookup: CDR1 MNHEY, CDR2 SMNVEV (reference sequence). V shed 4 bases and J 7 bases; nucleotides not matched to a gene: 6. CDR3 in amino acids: CASSSQGLAGYTF. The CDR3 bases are TGTGCCAGCAGTTCACAGGGGCTTGCTGGCTACACCTTC.

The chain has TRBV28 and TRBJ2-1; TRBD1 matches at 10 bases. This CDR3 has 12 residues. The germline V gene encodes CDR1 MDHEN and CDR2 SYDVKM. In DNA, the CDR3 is TGTGTCTCAAGCAGGACAGGGGGTTCGCAGTTCTTC. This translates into CVSSRTGGSQFF.

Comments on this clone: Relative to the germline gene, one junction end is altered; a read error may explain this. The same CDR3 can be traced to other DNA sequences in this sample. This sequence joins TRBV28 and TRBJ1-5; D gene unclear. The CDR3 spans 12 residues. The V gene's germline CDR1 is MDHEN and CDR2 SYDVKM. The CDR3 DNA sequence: TGTGCCAGCAGTTTAAGCAGTCAGCCCCAGCATTTT. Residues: CASSLSSQPQHF. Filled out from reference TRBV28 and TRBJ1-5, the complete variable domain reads DVKVTQSSRYLVKRTGEKVFLECVQDMDHENMFWYRQDPGLGLRLIYFSYDVKMKEKGDIPEGYSVSREKKERFSLILESASTNQTSMYLCASSLSSQPQHFGDGTRLSIL.

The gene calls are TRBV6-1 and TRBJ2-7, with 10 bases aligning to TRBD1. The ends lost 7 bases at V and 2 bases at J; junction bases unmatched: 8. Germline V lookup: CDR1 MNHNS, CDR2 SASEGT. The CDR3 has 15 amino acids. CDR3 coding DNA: TGTGCCAGCAACGCCCGACAGGGGGCCGCCTACGAGCAGTACTTC. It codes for CASNARQGAAYEQYF.

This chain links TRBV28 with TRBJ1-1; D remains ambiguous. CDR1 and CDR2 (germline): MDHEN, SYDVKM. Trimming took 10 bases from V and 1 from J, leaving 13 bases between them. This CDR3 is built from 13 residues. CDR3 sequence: CATLKPSNTEAFF. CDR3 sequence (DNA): TGTGCCACCCTAAAGCCCTCGAACACTGAAGCTTTCTTT.

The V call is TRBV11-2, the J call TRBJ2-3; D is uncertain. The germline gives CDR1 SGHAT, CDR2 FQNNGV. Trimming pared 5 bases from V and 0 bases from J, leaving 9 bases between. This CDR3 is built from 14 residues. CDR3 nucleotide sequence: TGTGCCAGCAGCCCGCCCTGGAGCACAGATACGCAGTATTTT. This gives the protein CASSPPWSTDTQYF.

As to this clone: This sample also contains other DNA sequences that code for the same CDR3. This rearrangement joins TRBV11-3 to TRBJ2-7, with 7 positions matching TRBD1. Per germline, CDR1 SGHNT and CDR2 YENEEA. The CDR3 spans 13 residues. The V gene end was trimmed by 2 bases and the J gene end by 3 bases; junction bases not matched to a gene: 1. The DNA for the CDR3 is TGTGCCAGCAGCTTAAGACAGGGCTACGAGCAGTACTTC. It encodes CASSLRQGYEQYF.

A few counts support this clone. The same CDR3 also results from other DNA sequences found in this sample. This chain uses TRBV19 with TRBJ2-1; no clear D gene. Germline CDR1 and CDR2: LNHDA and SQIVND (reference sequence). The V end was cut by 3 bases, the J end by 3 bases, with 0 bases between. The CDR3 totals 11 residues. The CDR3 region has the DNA TGTGCCAGTAGTATCTACAATGAGCAGTTCTTC. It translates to CASSIYNEQFF.